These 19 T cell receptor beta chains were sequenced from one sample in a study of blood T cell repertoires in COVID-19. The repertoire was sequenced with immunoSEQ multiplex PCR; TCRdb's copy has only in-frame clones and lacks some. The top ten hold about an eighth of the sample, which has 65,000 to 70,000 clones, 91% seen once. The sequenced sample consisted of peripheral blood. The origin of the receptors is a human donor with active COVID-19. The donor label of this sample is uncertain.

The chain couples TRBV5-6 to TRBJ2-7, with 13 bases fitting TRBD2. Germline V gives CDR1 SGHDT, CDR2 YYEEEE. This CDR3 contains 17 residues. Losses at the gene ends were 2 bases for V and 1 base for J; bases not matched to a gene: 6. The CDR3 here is CASSLTSGRARSYEQYF. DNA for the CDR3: TGTGCCAGCAGCTTAACTAGCGGGAGGGCCAGGTCCTACGAGCAGTACTTC.

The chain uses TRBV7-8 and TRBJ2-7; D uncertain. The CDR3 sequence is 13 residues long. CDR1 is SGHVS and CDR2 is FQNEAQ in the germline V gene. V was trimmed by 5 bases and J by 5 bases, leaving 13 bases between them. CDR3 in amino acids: CASSRRDEHEQYF. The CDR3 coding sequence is TGTGCCAGCAGCCGAAGAGATGAACACGAGCAGTACTTC.

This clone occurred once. DNA of the CDR3: TGTGCCAGCAGTTCCGGACAAGATACGCAGTATTTT. Its protein product is CASSSGQDTQYF. The rearrangement uses TRBV28 and TRBJ2-3, with D perhaps TRBD1 (5 bases). Per germline, CDR1 MDHEN and CDR2 SYDVKM. The CDR3 is 12 amino acids. With 4 bases removed from V and 5 bases from J, the gap between germline ends came to 7 bases.

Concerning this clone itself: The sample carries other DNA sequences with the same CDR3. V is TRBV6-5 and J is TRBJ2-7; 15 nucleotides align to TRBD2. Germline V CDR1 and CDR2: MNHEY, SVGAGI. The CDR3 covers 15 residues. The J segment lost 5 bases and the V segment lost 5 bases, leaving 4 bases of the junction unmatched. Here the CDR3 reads CASSPGLAGGHEQYF. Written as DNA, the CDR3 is TGTGCCAGCAGTCCGGGACTAGCGGGAGGCCACGAGCAGTACTTC.

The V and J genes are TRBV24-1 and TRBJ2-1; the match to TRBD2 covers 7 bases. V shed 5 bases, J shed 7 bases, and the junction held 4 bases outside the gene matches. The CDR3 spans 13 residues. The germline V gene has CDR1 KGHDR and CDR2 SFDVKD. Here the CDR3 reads CATSGGGWNEQFF. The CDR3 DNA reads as TGTGCCACCAGTGGGGGAGGGTGGAATGAGCAGTTCTTC.

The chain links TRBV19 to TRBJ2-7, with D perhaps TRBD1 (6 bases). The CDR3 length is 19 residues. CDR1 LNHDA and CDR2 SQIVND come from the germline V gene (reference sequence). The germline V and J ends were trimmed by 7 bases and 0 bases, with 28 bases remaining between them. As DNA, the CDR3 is TGTGCCAGTATCCCTAGCCCCCGGGACACCGATATCCGCTCCTACGAGCAGTACTTC. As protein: CASIPSPRDTDIRSYEQYF.

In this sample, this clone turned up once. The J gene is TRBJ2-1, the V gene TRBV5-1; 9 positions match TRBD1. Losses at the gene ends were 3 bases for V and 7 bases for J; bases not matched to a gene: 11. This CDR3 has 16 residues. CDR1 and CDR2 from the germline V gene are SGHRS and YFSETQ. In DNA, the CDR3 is TGCGCCAGCAGCTACCGACAGGGACAGGGCTGGAATGAGCAGTTCTTC. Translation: CASSYRQGQGWNEQFF.

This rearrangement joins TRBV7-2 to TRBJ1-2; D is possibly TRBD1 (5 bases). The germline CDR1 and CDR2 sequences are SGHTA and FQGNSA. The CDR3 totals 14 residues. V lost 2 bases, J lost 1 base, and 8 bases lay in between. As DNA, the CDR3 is TGTGCCAGCAGCTTAATGGGGGGTAACTATGGCTACACCTTC. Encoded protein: CASSLMGGNYGYTF.

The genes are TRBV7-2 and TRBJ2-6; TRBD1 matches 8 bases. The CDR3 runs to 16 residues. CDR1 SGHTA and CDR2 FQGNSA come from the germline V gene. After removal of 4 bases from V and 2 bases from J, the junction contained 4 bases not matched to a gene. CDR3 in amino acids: CASSSDRGAGANVLTF. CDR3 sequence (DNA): TGTGCCAGCAGCTCCGACAGGGGAGCTGGGGCCAACGTCCTGACTTTC.

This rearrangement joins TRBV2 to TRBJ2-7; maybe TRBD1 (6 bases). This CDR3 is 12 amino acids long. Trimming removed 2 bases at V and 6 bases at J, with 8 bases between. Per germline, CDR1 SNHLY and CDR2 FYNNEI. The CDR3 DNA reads TGTGCCAGCAGTGAAACAGGGCTCGAGCAGTACTTC. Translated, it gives CASSETGLEQYF.

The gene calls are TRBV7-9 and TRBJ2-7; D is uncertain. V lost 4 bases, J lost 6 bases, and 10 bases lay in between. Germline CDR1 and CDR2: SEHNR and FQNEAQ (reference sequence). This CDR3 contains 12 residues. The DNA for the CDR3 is TGTGCCAGCAGCTATACTCCGTCCGAGCAGTACTTC. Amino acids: CASSYTPSEQYF.

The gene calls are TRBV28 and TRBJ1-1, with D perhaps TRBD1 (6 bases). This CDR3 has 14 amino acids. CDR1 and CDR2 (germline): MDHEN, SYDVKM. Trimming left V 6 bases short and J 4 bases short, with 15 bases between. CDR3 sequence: CASRARPRGTEAFF. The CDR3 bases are TGTGCCAGCAGAGCCAGACCCAGGGGCACTGAAGCTTTCTTT.

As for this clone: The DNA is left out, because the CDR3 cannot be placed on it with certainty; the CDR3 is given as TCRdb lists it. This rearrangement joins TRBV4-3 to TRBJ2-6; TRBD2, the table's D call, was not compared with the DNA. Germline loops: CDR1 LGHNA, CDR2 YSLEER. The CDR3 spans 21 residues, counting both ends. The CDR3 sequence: CASSQDLYFGAGESGANVLTF.

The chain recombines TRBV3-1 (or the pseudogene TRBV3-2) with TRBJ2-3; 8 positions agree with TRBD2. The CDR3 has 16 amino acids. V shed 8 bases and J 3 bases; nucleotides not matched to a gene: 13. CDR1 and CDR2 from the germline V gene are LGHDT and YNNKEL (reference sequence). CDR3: CASARRRAGVTDTQYF. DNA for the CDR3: TGTGCCAGCGCTCGGCGGAGAGCGGGAGTGACAGATACGCAGTATTTT.

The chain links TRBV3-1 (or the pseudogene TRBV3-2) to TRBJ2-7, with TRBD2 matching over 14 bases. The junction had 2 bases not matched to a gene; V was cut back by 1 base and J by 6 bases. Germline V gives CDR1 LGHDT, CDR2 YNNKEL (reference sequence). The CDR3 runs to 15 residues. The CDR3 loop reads CASSQAGLAGVEQYF. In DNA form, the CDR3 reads TGTGCCAGCAGCCAAGCGGGACTAGCGGGAGTCGAGCAGTACTTC.

CDR3 coding DNA: TGTGCCAGCGGGGGTCGGTTTACAGGGGACGATGAGCAGTTCTTC. Translated: CASGGRFTGDDEQFF. The chain couples TRBV2 to TRBJ2-1; 7 bases align to TRBD1. The germline CDR1 and CDR2 sequences are SNHLY and FYNNEI. The CDR3 runs 15 residues. V lost 8 bases, J lost 8 bases, and 15 bases stayed unmatched.

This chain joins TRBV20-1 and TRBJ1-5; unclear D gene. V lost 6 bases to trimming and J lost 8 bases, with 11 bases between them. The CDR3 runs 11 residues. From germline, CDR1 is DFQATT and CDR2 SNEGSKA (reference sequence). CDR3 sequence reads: CSAKGGEPQHF. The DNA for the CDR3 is TGCAGTGCAAAAGGCGGGGAGCCCCAGCATTTT.

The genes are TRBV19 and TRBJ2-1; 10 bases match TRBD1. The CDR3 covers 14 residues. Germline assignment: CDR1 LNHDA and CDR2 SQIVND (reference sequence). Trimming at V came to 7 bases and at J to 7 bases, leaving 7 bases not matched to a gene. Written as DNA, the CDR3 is TGTGCCAGTATGGGGACAGGGGAAACTAATGAGCAGTTCTTC. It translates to CASMGTGETNEQFF.

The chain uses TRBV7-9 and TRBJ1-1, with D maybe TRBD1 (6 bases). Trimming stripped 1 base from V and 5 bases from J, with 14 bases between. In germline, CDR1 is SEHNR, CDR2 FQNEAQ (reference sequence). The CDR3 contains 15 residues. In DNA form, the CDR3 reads TGTGCCAGCAGCTTAGATTCCGGGGGGGCGACTGAAGCTTTCTTT. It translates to CASSLDSGGATEAFF.